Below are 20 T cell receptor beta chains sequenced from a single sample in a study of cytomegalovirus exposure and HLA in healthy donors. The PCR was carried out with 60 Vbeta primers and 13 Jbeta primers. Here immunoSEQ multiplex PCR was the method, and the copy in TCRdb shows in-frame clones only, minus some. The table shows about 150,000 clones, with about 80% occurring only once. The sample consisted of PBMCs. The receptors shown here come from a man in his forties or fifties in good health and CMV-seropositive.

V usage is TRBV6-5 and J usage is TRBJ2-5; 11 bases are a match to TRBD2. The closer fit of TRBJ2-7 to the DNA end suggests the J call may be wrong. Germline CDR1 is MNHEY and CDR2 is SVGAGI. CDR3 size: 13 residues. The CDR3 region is CASRLAGGFEQYF. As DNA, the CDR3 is TGTGCCAGCAGGCTAGCGGGAGGTTTCGAGCAGTACTTC.

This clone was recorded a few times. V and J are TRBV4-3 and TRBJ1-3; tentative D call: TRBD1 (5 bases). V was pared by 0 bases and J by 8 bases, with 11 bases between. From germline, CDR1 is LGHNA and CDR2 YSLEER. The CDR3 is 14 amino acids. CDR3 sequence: CASSQDFQGYTIYF. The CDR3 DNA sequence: TGCGCCAGCAGCCAAGATTTCCAGGGTTACACCATATATTTT.

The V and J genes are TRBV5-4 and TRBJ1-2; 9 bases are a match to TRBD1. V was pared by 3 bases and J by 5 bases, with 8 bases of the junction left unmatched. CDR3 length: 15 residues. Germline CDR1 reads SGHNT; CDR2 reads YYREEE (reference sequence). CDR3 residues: CASSWDRDRGYGYTF. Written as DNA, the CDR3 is TGTGCCAGCAGCTGGGATCGAGACAGGGGGTATGGCTACACCTTC.

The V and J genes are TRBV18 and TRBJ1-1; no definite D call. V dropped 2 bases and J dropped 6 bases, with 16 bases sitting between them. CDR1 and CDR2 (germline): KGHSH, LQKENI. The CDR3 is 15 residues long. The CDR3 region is CASSPLGDTEAEAFF. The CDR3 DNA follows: TGTGCCAGCTCACCATTGGGAGACACGGAAGCTGAAGCTTTCTTT.

CDR3 bases: TGTGCCAGCTCCCCGACTAGCGGGAGACCCAATGAGCAGTTCTTC. Translating gives CASSPTSGRPNEQFF. The chain is built from TRBV18 and TRBJ2-1; 12 bases agree with TRBD2. The CDR3 has 15 amino acids. Germline CDR1 reads KGHSH; CDR2 reads LQKENI. V gave up 6 bases and J gave up 6 bases; unmatched junction bases: 6.

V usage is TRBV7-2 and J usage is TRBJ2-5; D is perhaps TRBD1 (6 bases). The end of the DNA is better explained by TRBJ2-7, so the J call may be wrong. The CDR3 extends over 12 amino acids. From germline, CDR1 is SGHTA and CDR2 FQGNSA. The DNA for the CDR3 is TGTGCCAGCAGCCCAGGGGCCTACGAGCAGTACTTC. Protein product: CASSPGAYEQYF.

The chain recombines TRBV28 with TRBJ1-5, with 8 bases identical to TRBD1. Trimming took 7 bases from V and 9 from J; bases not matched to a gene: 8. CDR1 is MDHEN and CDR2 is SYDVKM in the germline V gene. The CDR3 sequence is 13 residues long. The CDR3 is CASTQGGFGPQHF. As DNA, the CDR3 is TGTGCCAGCACACAGGGGGGGTTTGGGCCCCAGCATTTT.

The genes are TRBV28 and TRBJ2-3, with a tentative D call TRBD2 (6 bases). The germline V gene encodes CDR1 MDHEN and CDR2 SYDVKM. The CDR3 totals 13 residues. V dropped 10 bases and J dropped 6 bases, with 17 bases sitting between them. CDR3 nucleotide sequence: TGTGCCATCCGGAGGGCCCCCTTCGATACGCAGTATTTT. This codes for CAIRRAPFDTQYF.

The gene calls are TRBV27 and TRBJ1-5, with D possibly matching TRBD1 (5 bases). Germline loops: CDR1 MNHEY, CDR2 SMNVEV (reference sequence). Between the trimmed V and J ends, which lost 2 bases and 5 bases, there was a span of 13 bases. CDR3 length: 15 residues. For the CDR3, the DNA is TGTGCCAGCAGTTTACGTTGGAGGGGTGATCAGCCCCAGCATTTT. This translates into CASSLRWRGDQPQHF.

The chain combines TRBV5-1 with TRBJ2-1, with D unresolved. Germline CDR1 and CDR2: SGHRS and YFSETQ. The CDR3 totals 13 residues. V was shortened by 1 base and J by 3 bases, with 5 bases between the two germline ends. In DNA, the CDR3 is TGCGCCAGCAGCTTGCAGGTCTACAATGAGCAGTTCTTC. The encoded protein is CASSLQVYNEQFF.

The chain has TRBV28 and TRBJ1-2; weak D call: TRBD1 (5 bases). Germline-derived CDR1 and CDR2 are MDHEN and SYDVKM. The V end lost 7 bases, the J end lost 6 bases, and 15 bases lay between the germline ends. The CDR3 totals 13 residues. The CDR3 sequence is CASMGGSDDGYTF. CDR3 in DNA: TGTGCCAGCATGGGGGGGAGTGATGATGGCTACACCTTC.

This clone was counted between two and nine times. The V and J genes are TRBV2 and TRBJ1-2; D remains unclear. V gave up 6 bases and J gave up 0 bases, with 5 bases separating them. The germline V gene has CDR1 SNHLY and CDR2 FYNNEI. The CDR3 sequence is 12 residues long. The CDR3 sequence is CASRAANYGYTF. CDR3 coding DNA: TGTGCCAGCAGAGCTGCTAACTATGGCTACACCTTC.

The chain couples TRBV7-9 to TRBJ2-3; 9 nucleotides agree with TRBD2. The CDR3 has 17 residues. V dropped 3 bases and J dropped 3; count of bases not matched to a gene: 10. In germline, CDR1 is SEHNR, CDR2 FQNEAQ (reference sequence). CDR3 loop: CASSFPLAGAGTDTQYF. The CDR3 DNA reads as TGTGCCAGCAGCTTCCCCTTAGCGGGAGCGGGAACAGATACGCAGTATTTT. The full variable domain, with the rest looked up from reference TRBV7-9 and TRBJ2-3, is DTGVSQNPRHKITKRGQNVTFRCDPISEHNRLYWYRQTLGQGPEFLTYFQNEAQLEKSRLLSDRFSAERPKGSFSTLEIQRTEQGDSAMYLCASSFPLAGAGTDTQYFGPGTRLTVL.

The CDR3 loop reads CASTNRVSGNTIYF. The CDR3 coding sequence is TGTGCCAGCACCAACAGGGTGTCTGGAAACACCATATATTTT. The chain has TRBV6-1 and TRBJ1-3, with D perhaps matching TRBD1 (6 bases). Trimming took 7 bases from V and 1 from J, leaving 11 bases between them. Germline V gives CDR1 MNHNS, CDR2 SASEGT. The CDR3 length is 14 residues.

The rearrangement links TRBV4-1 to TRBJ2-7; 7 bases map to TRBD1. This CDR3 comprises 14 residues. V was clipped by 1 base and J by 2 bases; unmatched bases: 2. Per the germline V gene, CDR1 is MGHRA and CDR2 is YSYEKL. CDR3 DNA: TGCGCCAGCAGCCAAGTGGGGACAGCCTACGAGCAGTACTTC. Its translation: CASSQVGTAYEQYF.

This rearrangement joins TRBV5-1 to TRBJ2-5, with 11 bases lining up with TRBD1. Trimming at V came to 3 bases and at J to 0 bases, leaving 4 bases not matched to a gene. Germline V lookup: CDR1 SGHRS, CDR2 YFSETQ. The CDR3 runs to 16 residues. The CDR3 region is CASSWGTGGYQETQYF. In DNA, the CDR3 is TGCGCCAGCAGCTGGGGGACAGGGGGATACCAAGAGACCCAGTACTTC.

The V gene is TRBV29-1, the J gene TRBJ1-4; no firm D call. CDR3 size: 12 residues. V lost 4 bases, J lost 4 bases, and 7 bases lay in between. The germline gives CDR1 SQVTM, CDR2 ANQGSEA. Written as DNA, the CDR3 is TGCAGCGTTGGGCCAGTTAATGAAAAACTGTTTTTT. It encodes CSVGPVNEKLFF.

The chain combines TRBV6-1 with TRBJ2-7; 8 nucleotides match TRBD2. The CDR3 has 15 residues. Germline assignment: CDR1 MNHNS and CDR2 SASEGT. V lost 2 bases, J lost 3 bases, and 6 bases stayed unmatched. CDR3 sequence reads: CASSETAGEGYEQYF. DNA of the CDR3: TGTGCCAGCAGTGAAACAGCGGGAGAGGGCTACGAGCAGTACTTC.

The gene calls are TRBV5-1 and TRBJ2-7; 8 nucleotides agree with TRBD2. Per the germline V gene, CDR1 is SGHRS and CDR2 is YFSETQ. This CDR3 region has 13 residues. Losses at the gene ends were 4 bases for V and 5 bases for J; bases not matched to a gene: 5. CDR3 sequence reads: CASSDGGGHEQYF. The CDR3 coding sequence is TGCGCCAGCAGCGACGGCGGGGGGCACGAGCAGTACTTC.

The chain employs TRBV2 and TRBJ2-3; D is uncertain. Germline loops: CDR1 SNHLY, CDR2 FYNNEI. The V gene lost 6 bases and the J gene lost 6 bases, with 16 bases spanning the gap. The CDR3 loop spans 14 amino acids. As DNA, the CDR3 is TGTGCCAGCAGCCCCAGGTTTTTAGGTGATACGCAGTATTTT. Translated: CASSPRFLGDTQYF.